This TCR beta chain is from a study of identical twins. The germline V gene encodes CDR1 SGHRS and CDR2 YFSETQ. This CDR3 is built from 15 residues. With 0 bases clipped from V and 4 bases from J, the junction kept 3 bases outside the gene matches. TCRdb used MiXCR to reprocess the 5' RACE reads, holding one entry per CDR3 protein. Here the sample spans 500,000 to 650,000 distinct CDR3 sequences, about 7.6% being singletons. A further study also used this sample, focusing on yellow fever vaccine responses in identical twins.

The receptor comes from a young woman in good health. Input material: PBMCs. V gene TRBV5-1 combines with J gene TRBJ2-3, with TRBD2 matching 9 bases. CDR3 in DNA: TGCGCCAGCAGCTTGGGTACTAGCGGGCCAGATACGCAGTATTTT. It yields the protein CASSLGTSGPDTQYF.